These 2 T cell receptor beta chains share one sample of origin, sequenced in a study of Ad26.COV2.S vaccination and SARS-CoV-2 variants. This sample's treatment: approximately 18 received Ad26.COV2.S at low or high dose, single or two shots; five or six received placebo; per-sample allocation not given. Material that was analyzed had been drawn on day 63 after the first vaccine or placebo injection. Repertoires were generated with immunoSEQ multiplex PCR, while TCRdb's copy carries only in-frame clones and drops some. This table has about 350,000 clones, 80% to 90% appearing once. The source material was peripheral blood, sampled in a trial of Ad26.COV2.S vaccine versus placebo. These receptors came from a person between 18 and 65 years old who received the Ad26.COV2.S COVID-19 vaccine or a placebo.

This clone appeared a single time. Here the CDR3 DNA reads TGCGCCAGCAGCTTGGCACAGGGAGGCTCTGGAAACACCATATATTTT. Its protein is CASSLAQGGSGNTIYF. The rearrangement uses TRBV5-1 and TRBJ1-3; perhaps TRBD1 as D (6 bases). The CDR3 loop spans 16 amino acids. Germline V gene lookup returns CDR1 SGHRS and CDR2 YFSETQ. V was shortened by 0 bases and J by 0 bases, with 10 bases between the two germline ends.

A single count supports this clone. The chain employs TRBV4-1 and TRBJ1-4, with TRBD1 matching over 7 bases. In germline, CDR1 is MGHRA, CDR2 YSYEKL. The V and J ends lost 3 bases and 3 bases, in that order; junction bases with no gene match: 7. The CDR3 runs 16 residues. The CDR3 spells CASSHTDRVANEKLFF. The CDR3 coding sequence is TGCGCCAGCAGCCACACCGACAGGGTAGCTAATGAAAAACTGTTTTTT.